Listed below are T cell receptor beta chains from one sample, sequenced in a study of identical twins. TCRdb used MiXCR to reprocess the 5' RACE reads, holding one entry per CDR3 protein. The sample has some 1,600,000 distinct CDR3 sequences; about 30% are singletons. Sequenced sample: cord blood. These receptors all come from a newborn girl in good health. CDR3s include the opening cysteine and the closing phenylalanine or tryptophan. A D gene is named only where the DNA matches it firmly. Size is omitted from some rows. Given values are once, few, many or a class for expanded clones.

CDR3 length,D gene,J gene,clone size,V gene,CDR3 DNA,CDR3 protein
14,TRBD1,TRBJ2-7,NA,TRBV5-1,TGCGCCAGCATCTTAGAGGGACAGGGTTACGAGCAGTACTTC,CASILEGQGYEQYF
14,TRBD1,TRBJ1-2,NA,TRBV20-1,TGCAGTGCTGGCCCCGGGACAGGCCGGTCTGGCTACACCTTC,CSAGPGTGRSGYTF
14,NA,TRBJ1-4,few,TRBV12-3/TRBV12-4,TGTGCCAGCACAATCAGGGGACCTAATGAAAAACTGTTTTTT,CASTIRGPNEKLFF
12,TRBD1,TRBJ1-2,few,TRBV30,TGTGCCTCCAACCGGGACAGCGATGGCTACACCTTC,CASNRDSDGYTF
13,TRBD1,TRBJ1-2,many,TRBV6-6,TGTGCCAGCAGGATAGACAGGGGAGGTGGCTACACCTTC,CASRIDRGGGYTF
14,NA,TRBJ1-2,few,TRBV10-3,TGTGCCATCAGTGCAAGGGTGGAGAACTATGGCTACACCTTC,CAISARVENYGYTF
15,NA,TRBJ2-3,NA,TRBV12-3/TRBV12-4,TGTGCCAGCAGTCATGTAGCGATGGGTGCAGATACGCAGTATTTT,CASSHVAMGADTQYF
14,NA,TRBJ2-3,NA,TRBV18,TGTGCCAGCTCACCCGGACTCACAGGGGATACGCAGTATTTT,CASSPGLTGDTQYF
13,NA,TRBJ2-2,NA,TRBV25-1,TGTGCCAGCAGTGAAGGGGGTCACGGGGAGCTGTTTTTT,CASSEGGHGELFF
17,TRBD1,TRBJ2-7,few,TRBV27,TGTGCCAGCAGTTTCGGGACAGGGGCACTAGGTTTATACGAGCAGTACTTC,CASSFGTGALGLYEQYF
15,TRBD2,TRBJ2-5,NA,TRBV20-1,TGCAGTGCTAGTCCCTCAGCGGGAGGTAGAGAGACCCAGTACTTC,CSASPSAGGRETQYF
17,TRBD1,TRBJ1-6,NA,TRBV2,TGTGCCAGCAGTGCCGGACAGGGGAGTTCCTATAATTCACCCCTCCACTTT,CASSAGQGSSYNSPLHF
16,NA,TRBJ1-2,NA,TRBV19,TGTGCCAGTAGTCCGGTCCAGGTGAACCGGGACTATGGCTACACCTTC,CASSPVQVNRDYGYTF
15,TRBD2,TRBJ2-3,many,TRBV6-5,TGTGCCAGCAGCACCCTAGCGGGTAGCACAGATACGCAGTATTTT,CASSTLAGSTDTQYF
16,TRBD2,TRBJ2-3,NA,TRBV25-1,TGTGCCAGCAGTGAATCGGCTAGCGGGGAAACAGATACGCAGTATTTT,CASSESASGETDTQYF
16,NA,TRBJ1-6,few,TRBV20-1,TGCAGTGCTAGGGCATGGTCGAGCTCCTATAATTCACCCCTCCACTTT,CSARAWSSSYNSPLHF
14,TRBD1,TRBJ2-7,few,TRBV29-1,TGCAGCGTGGGGACAGCCCTACCATCCTACGAGCAGTACTTC,CSVGTALPSYEQYF
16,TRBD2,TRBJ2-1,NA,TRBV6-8,TGTGCCAGCAGTACAGTAGCGGGAGGGCCGGACAATGAGCAGTTCTTC,CASSTVAGGPDNEQFF
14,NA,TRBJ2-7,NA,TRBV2,TGTGCCAGCAGACAACAGAGCGGTGGCTACGAGCAGTACTTC,CASRQQSGGYEQYF
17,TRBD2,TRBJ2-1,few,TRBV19,TGTGCCAGTAGTCCTTACGGGGGGACTAGCGGGATTAACGAGCAGTTCTTC,CASSPYGGTSGINEQFF
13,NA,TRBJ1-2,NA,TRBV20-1,TGCAGTGCTCCTAGCAGAACTAACTATGGCTACACCTTC,CSAPSRTNYGYTF
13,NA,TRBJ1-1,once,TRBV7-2,TGTGCCAGCAGCTTAGGGGCTCGGGCTGAAGCTTTCTTT,CASSLGARAEAFF
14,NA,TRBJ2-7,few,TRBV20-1,TGCAGTGCCAAAGGACTTTCCCTCTCCTACGAGCAGTACTTC,CSAKGLSLSYEQYF
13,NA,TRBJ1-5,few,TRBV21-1,TGTGCCAGCAGCAATGGGTGGGATCAGCCCCAGCATTTT,CASSNGWDQPQHF
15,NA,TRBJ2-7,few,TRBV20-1,TGCAGTGCTTATAGAAGGGGGAGAGGGGCCTACGAGCAGTACTTC,CSAYRRGRGAYEQYF
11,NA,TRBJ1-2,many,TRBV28,TGTGCCAGCGCTGACTCTTATGGCTACACCTTC,CASADSYGYTF
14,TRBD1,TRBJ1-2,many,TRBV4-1,TGCGCCAGCAGCCAAGCAGACAGGGACTATGGCTACACCTTC,CASSQADRDYGYTF
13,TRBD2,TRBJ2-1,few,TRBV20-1,TGCAGTGCTAGTAGCGGGAGCCTAAATGAGCAGTTCTTC,CSASSGSLNEQFF
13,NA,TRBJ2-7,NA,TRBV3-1,TGTGCCAGCAGACCACTAGTCTGGAATGAGCAGTACTTC,CASRPLVWNEQYF
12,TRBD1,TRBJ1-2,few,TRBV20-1,TGCAGTGCTAGAGGGACAGGGGAAGGCTACACCTTC,CSARGTGEGYTF
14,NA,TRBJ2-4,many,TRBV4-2,TGTGCCAGCAGCCAAGACTGGACCAGAAACATTCAGTACTTC,CASSQDWTRNIQYF
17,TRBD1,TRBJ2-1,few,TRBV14,TGTGCCAGCAGCCAAGCTCCCGGGACAGGGGGTTTCAATGAGCAGTTCTTC,CASSQAPGTGGFNEQFF
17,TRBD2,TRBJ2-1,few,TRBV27,TGTGCCAGCAGTTGGAGAACCCTAGCGGGGGGAAACAATGAGCAGTTCTTC,CASSWRTLAGGNNEQFF
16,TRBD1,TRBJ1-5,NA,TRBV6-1,TGTGCCAGCAGGCTAATTGGGACAGGCTCCAATCAGCCCCAGCATTTT,CASRLIGTGSNQPQHF
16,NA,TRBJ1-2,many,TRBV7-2,TGTGCCAGCAGCTTTTCGTTTGGGACATCTAACTATGGCTACACCTTC,CASSFSFGTSNYGYTF
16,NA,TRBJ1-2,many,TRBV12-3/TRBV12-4,TGTGCCAGCACCCTCTTGGGGCGGGAGTTAAATAATGGCTACACCTTC,CASTLLGRELNNGYTF
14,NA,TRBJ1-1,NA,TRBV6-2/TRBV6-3,TGTGCCAGCAGCAAACAGGATAAGAACACTGAAGCTTTCTTT,CASSKQDKNTEAFF
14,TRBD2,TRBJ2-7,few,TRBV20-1,TGCAGTGCTAGAAACAGCGGGACGTCCTACGAGCAGTACTTC,CSARNSGTSYEQYF
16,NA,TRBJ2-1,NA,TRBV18,TGTGCCAGCTCCCGGGGGCGGGAGAAGACCTACAATGAGCAGTTCTTC,CASSRGREKTYNEQFF
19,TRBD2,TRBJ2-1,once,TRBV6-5,TGTGCCAGCAGTTACGCCACCGTCTTATCTAGCGGGACAATTGATGAGCAGGTCTTC,CASSYATVLSSGTIDEQVF
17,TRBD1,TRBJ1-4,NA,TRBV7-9,TGTGCCAGCAGCTTAAGGGGACAGGGCGCAACTAATGAAAAACTGTTTTTT,CASSLRGQGATNEKLFF
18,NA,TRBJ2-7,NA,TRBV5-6,TGTGCCAGCAGCTCCCGGGACGGCCCTTGGAGCTCCTACAATGAGCAGTACTTC,CASSSRDGPWSSYNEQYF
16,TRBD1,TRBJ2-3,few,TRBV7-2,TGTGCCAGCAGCTTAACTCCGGGACAGGGCACAGATACGCAGTATTTT,CASSLTPGQGTDTQYF
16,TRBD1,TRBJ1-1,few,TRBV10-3,TGTGCCATCAGTGACAGACAGGGGAGGATGAACACTGAAGCTTTCTTT,CAISDRQGRMNTEAFF
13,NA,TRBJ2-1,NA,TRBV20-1,TGCAGTGCCAAATCAGGGGTATACAATGAGCAGTTCTTC,CSAKSGVYNEQFF
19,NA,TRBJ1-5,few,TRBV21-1,TGTGCCAGCAGCAAAGGGGGCCCGACTGGAGGGAAAAGCAATCAGCCCCAGCATTTT,CASSKGGPTGGKSNQPQHF
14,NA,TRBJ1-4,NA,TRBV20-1,TGCAGTGCTGCCTACAGGGAAGGGAGTGAAAAACTGTTTTTT,CSAAYREGSEKLFF
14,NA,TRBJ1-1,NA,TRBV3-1,TGTACCAGCAGCCCGAACCAGGGAGGCACTGAAGCTTTCTTT,CTSSPNQGGTEAFF
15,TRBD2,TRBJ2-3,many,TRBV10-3,TGTGCCATCAGTCCGGGGACTAGCGGCACAGATACGCAGTATTTT,CAISPGTSGTDTQYF
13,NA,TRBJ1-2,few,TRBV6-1,TGTGCCAGTCTCATTACAGCTTACTATGGCTACACCTTC,CASLITAYYGYTF
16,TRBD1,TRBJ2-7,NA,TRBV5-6,TGTGCCAGCAGCTTGTTATGGGACAGAGGGAACTACGAGCAGTACTTC,CASSLLWDRGNYEQYF